This entry is about one TCR beta chain. This sample is drawn from a study of T cells in tumors after PD-1 blockade. Study as a whole: Daily vismodegib 150 mg continued in a subset of anti-PD-1-treated patients. On average, peripheral blood gave 113,528 TCR templates and under 40,000 unique clonotypes.

The data were produced by immunoSEQ multiplex PCR, yet TCRdb's version contains in-frame clones alone and is incomplete. The sample contains over 60,000 clones, approximately 79% of which appear only once. The CDR3 extends over 14 amino acids. The V segment lost 6 bases and the J segment 6 bases; nucleotides outside the gene matches: 9. Germline values: CDR1 SGHRS, CDR2 YFSETQ. Sample: PBMCs, taken after anti-PD-1 treatment. The clonotype comes from a human donor with basal cell carcinoma. The chain uses TRBV5-1 and TRBJ2-7, with 10 bases lining up with TRBD1. CDR3 region: CASNTGTGEGEQYF. The CDR3 DNA is TGCGCCAGCAATACCGGGACAGGGGAGGGCGAGCAGTACTTC.